This TCR beta chain came from a study of T-cell reconstitution after alpha-beta-depleted transplantation in children. Overall study results and limits: As was reported, about two months after transplant, alpha-beta T cells came from several hundred expanded graft clones. Newly generated T cells supplied most T-cell counts and diversity one year post-transplant.

Notes on this clonotype: Its specificity is unknown.

CDR1 and CDR2 from the germline V gene are MGHDK and SYGVNS. This CDR3 has 13 amino acids. The ends were cut back, 5 bases at V and 8 bases at J, with 16 bases in the middle. Unique molecular identifiers tagged the TCRbeta library. TCRdb called the PCR reads again in MiXCR, with one record for every CDR3 protein. The sample lists about 980,000 distinct CDR3 sequences, around 30% occurring once. This sequence originates from a boy under three years old who had a stem cell transplant for SCID, so the T cells may come from the graft donor. The sequenced sample was PBMCs, mostly from graft donor cells, obtained 360 days after TCRalphabeta/CD19-depleted stem cell transplant. V gene TRBV25-1 combines with J gene TRBJ2-7, with TRBD1 as a possible D gene (6 bases). CDR3 loop: CASSSQTGPKQYF. The CDR3 region has the DNA TGTGCCAGCAGTAGCCAAACAGGGCCCAAGCAGTACTTC.